One sample yielded the 6 T cell receptor beta chains listed below, sequenced in a study of cytomegalovirus exposure and HLA in healthy donors. With 60 Vbeta and 13 Jbeta primers, the PCR was carried out. Method: immunoSEQ multiplex PCR; TCRdb's copy keeps in-frame clones and lacks some. Its listing shows 110,000 to 150,000 clones. Sequences were obtained from PBMCs. These receptors were collected from a man aged 40-55 years in good health and CMV-seronegative.

The J gene is TRBJ1-1, the V gene TRBV7-8; D might be TRBD1 (5 bases). The CDR3 has 17 amino acids. Germline V gives CDR1 SGHVS, CDR2 FQNEAQ. With 5 bases removed from V and 0 bases from J, the gap between germline ends came to 19 bases. The DNA for the CDR3 is TGTGCCAGCAGCACCGGACGTTACGACAGACTGAACACTGAAGCTTTCTTT. It encodes CASSTGRYDRLNTEAFF.

In DNA form, the CDR3 reads TGCAGGTCCCCAGGGGAACACGAGCAGTACTTC. Protein: CRSPGEHEQYF. The chain has TRBV20-1 and TRBJ2-7; perhaps TRBD1 as D (6 bases). The V gene's germline CDR1 is DFQATT and CDR2 SNEGSKA (reference sequence). The CDR3 extends over 11 amino acids.

V is TRBV19 and J is TRBJ2-2; D not certain. V was trimmed by 3 bases and J by 7 bases, leaving 6 bases between them. Germline CDR1 LNHDA, CDR2 SQIVND (reference sequence). CDR3 length: 12 residues. The DNA of the CDR3 is TGTGCCAGTAGTATGGCGGTCGGGGAGCTGTTTTTT. This translates into CASSMAVGELFF.

This chain joins TRBV7-3 and TRBJ2-3, with 13 bases fitting TRBD2. CDR1 is SGHTA, CDR2 FQGTGA, per germline. V shed 4 bases, J shed 7 bases, and the junction held 11 bases outside the gene matches. The CDR3 runs 17 residues. CDR3 residues: CASSSKGGTSGTYTQYF. For the CDR3, the DNA is TGTGCCAGCAGCTCCAAAGGGGGGACTAGCGGGACATATACGCAGTATTTT.

The chain recombines TRBV9 with TRBJ1-2; D is perhaps TRBD1 (5 bases). V gave up 0 bases and J gave up 8 bases, with 11 bases separating them. This CDR3 region has 13 residues. Germline V gives CDR1 SGDLS, CDR2 YYNGEE. DNA for the CDR3: TGTGCCAGCAGCGTAGAAGGGGCTGGCGGCTACACCTTC. This translates into CASSVEGAGGYTF.

The V gene is TRBV2, the J gene TRBJ1-2; 7 bases map to TRBD1. V was clipped by 6 bases and J by 4 bases; unmatched bases: 5. The CDR3 has 13 amino acids. From germline, CDR1 is SNHLY and CDR2 FYNNEI. This CDR3 is CASRGGAGYGYTF. CDR3 nucleotides: TGTGCCAGCAGAGGGGGCGCCGGCTATGGCTACACCTTC.